This T cell receptor beta chain was identified in a study of T cell repertoires in cytomegalovirus infection. On this clonotype itself: Its specificity is unknown.

TCRdb called the reads again in MiXCR, with one record for every CDR3 protein. The sample yields some 800,000 distinct CDR3 sequences, 25% to 35% seen once. The V and J ends lost 4 bases and 0 bases, in that order; junction bases with no gene match: 8. The CDR3 has 16 residues. Germline V gives CDR1 SEHNR, CDR2 FQNEAQ (reference sequence). The sample consisted of cultured CD8+ T cells from PBMCs, taken from culture after CMV antigen stimulation. This clonotype originated in a human donor in good health (CMV status not recorded). Some clones in this sample may be carry-over from other donors' samples. The chain uses TRBV7-9 and TRBJ1-1; 7 nucleotides agree with TRBD1. CDR3 amino acids: CASSSPDRPLNTEAFF. The CDR3 nucleotides read TGTGCCAGCAGCTCCCCGGACAGGCCTTTGAACACTGAAGCTTTCTTT.